The 18 T cell receptor beta chains below were found in one sample sequenced in a study of blood T cell repertoires in COVID-19. Profiled with immunoSEQ multiplex PCR; TCRdb holds only in-frame clones, not every one. The sample holds some 250,000 clones; approximately 86% are singletons and the top ten take just under 2%. The sequenced sample was peripheral blood. The receptors come from a man aged 30 to 45 with active or convalescent COVID-19.

This clone was counted once. The chain has TRBV9 and TRBJ1-2; 8 nucleotides align to TRBD1. The CDR3 length is 13 residues. V was pared by 4 bases and J by 8 bases, with 7 bases of the junction left unmatched. Germline V CDR1 and CDR2: SGDLS, YYNGEE. CDR3 loop: CASSPRTGYGYTF. DNA of the CDR3: TGTGCCAGCAGCCCCCGGACAGGGTACGGCTACACCTTC.

The genes are TRBV9 and TRBJ1-6; D is undetermined. CDR3 length: 14 amino acids. Trimming pared 0 bases from V and 7 bases from J, leaving 8 bases between. The germline V gene encodes CDR1 SGDLS and CDR2 YYNGEE. The CDR3 protein is CASSVAGGNSPLHF. The CDR3 DNA sequence: TGTGCCAGCAGCGTAGCGGGAGGGAATTCACCCCTCCACTTT.

The V call is TRBV3-1 (or the pseudogene TRBV3-2), the J call TRBJ1-4, with 9 bases matching TRBD1. The CDR3 consists of 16 residues. In germline, CDR1 is LGHDT, CDR2 YNNKEL (reference sequence). V lost 0 bases to trimming and J lost 8 bases; unmatched junction nucleotides: 7. CDR3 nucleotide sequence: TGTGCCAGCAGCCAAGATTTGGGACAGGGATTAGAAAAACTGTTTTTT. Its translation is CASSQDLGQGLEKLFF.

The V and J genes are TRBV18 and TRBJ2-3; 7 nucleotides line up with TRBD1. CDR3 length equals 15 residues. J gave up 2 bases and V 3 bases, and 5 bases lay outside the gene matches. Germline V lookup: CDR1 KGHSH, CDR2 LQKENI. CDR3 region: CASSPQGQYTDTQYF. Here the CDR3 DNA reads TGTGCCAGCTCACCCCAGGGACAGTACACAGATACGCAGTATTTT.

This chain uses TRBV6-2 or TRBV6-3 with TRBJ2-7; D unresolved. Per the germline V gene, CDR1 is MNHEY and CDR2 is SVGEGT. Deletions cut 5 bases from V and 2 bases from J, with 7 bases between. This CDR3 comprises 12 residues. The CDR3 here is CASSPVAYEQYF. In DNA, the CDR3 is TGTGCCAGCAGTCCAGTGGCCTACGAGCAGTACTTC.

This sequence joins TRBV5-6 and TRBJ1-2; D possibly corresponds to TRBD1 (5 bases). V dropped 0 bases and J dropped 6 bases, with 9 bases sitting between them. Germline V gene lookup returns CDR1 SGHDT and CDR2 YYEEEE. The CDR3 runs 13 residues. The CDR3 loop reads CASSLGRGDGYTF. In nucleotides, the CDR3 is TGTGCCAGCAGCTTGGGGCGGGGGGATGGCTACACCTTC.

V usage is TRBV9 and J usage is TRBJ1-1; D remains ambiguous. The CDR3 sequence is 15 residues long. Germline loops: CDR1 SGDLS, CDR2 YYNGEE. V dropped 0 bases and J dropped 4 bases, with 13 bases sitting between them. The CDR3 region is CASSVDVGGSTEAFF. The CDR3 DNA sequence: TGTGCCAGCAGCGTAGATGTGGGTGGGAGCACTGAAGCTTTCTTT.

J is TRBJ1-1 and V is TRBV4-1; a possible D gene is TRBD1 (6 bases). Per the germline V gene, CDR1 is MGHRA and CDR2 is YSYEKL. Trimming stripped 4 bases from V and 4 bases from J, with 19 bases between. The CDR3 totals 16 residues. Here the CDR3 reads CASSPDLTGLITEAFF. CDR3 nucleotides: TGCGCCAGCAGCCCGGACCTCACAGGGCTTATCACTGAAGCTTTCTTT.

This clone has only a few counts. As DNA, the CDR3 is TGTGCCAGCAGTGTGGCACACGGCAATCAGCCCCAGCATTTT. Its translation is CASSVAHGNQPQHF. This chain links TRBV6-4 with TRBJ1-5, with D unclear. The CDR3 runs 14 residues. V was cut by 4 bases and J by 2 bases, with 9 bases left in between. The germline gives CDR1 MRHNA, CDR2 SNTAGT.

The chain combines TRBV12-5 with TRBJ1-3, with TRBD1 as a possible D gene (5 bases). The CDR3 length is 14 residues. The germline gives CDR1 LGHNT, CDR2 FRNRAP. Trimming shortened V by 5 bases and J by 4 bases, and 12 bases separated the two germline ends. CDR3 residues: CASGLGLDGNTIYF. CDR3 sequence (DNA): TGTGCTAGTGGTCTGGGGCTAGACGGAAACACCATATATTTT.

Only one count was recorded for this clone. V and J are TRBV27 and TRBJ2-7, with 7 bases fitting TRBD2. CDR1 is MNHEY, CDR2 SMNVEV, per germline (reference sequence). Trimming at V came to 5 bases and at J to 2 bases, leaving 3 bases not matched to a gene. The CDR3 covers 13 residues. The chain's CDR3 is CASSVGLAYEQYF. The CDR3 bases are TGTGCCAGCAGTGTCGGACTAGCCTACGAGCAGTACTTC.

This rearrangement joins TRBV10-3 to TRBJ1-2, with unresolved D. Germline V gene lookup returns CDR1 ENHRY and CDR2 SYGVKD. V dropped 5 bases and J dropped 0 bases, with 10 bases sitting between them. This CDR3 has 14 amino acids. CDR3 coding DNA: TGTGCCATCAGTTCAACAGAAACTAACTATGGCTACACCTTC. It encodes CAISSTETNYGYTF.

The chain couples TRBV7-2 to TRBJ2-1, with TRBD2 identical over 7 bases. Germline-derived CDR1 and CDR2 are SGHTA and FQGNSA. V lost 5 bases, J lost 7 bases, and 8 bases stayed unmatched. CDR3 size: 14 residues. CDR3 bases: TGTGCCAGCAGCAAAGAACTAGCGCCGAATGAGCAGTTCTTC. The encoded protein is CASSKELAPNEQFF.

CDR3 DNA: TGCGCCAGCAGGTACGCGAGGACCCAGTACTTC. This encodes CASRYARTQYF. The chain joins TRBV10-2 to TRBJ2-5; D unresolved. The germline V gene has CDR1 WSHSY and CDR2 SAAADI. CDR3 length: 11 residues. V lost 6 bases and J 7 bases, leaving 9 bases between the germline ends.

In its sample, this clone was seen once. V and J are TRBV9 and TRBJ1-6; D gene uncertain. V was clipped by 1 base and J by 0 bases, with 8 bases between them. Germline CDR1 and CDR2: SGDLS and YYNGEE. This CDR3 region has 16 residues. In DNA form, the CDR3 reads TGTGCCAGCAGCGTATCGGTGAGCTCCTATAATTCACCCCTCCACTTT. The encoded protein is CASSVSVSSYNSPLHF. The complete variable domain, with remaining parts taken from reference TRBV9 and TRBJ1-6, reads DSGVTQTPKHLITATGQRVTLRCSPRSGDLSVYWYQQSLDQGLQFLIQYYNGEERAKGNILERFSAQQFPDLHSELNLSSLELGDSALYFCASSVSVSSYNSPLHFGNGTRLTVT.

Of note for this clone: A junction boundary mismatches the germline segment, possibly from a read error. V usage is TRBV20-1 and J usage is TRBJ2-1; D is undetermined. Per the germline V gene, CDR1 is DFQATT and CDR2 is SNEGSKA (reference sequence). The length of the CDR3 is 11 residues. In nucleotides, the CDR3 is TGCAGTGCTAGAGTTAGTCCAAGCATTGTCTTC. This encodes CSARVSPSIVF.

This clone appeared a few times. This chain uses TRBV30 with TRBJ1-6, with 7 bases lining up with TRBD1. Losses at the gene ends were 2 bases for V and 0 bases for J; bases not matched to a gene: 10. Germline values: CDR1 GTSNPN, CDR2 SVGIG (reference sequence). CDR3 size: 18 residues. CDR3 nucleotide sequence: TGTGCCTGGAGTTTCCGGCAGGGGGAATACTCCTATAATTCACCCCTCCACTTT. This codes for CAWSFRQGEYSYNSPLHF.

The rearrangement uses TRBV13 and TRBJ2-4, with TRBD2 identical over 10 bases. Germline CDR1 and CDR2: PRHDT and FYEKMQ (reference sequence). The CDR3 length is 16 residues. V was clipped by 5 bases and J by 7 bases; unmatched bases: 11. The CDR3 DNA reads TGTGCCAGCAGCCAGAGCGGGGGGGCCCGAGGTAACATTCAGTACTTC. It is translated as CASSQSGGARGNIQYF. Full variable domain (remainder filled in from reference TRBV13 and TRBJ2-4): AAGVIQSPRHLIKEKRETATLKCYPIPRHDTVYWYQQGPGQDPQFLISFYEKMQSDKGSIPDRFSAQQFSDYHSELNMSSLELGDSALYFCASSQSGGARGNIQYFGAGTRLSVL.